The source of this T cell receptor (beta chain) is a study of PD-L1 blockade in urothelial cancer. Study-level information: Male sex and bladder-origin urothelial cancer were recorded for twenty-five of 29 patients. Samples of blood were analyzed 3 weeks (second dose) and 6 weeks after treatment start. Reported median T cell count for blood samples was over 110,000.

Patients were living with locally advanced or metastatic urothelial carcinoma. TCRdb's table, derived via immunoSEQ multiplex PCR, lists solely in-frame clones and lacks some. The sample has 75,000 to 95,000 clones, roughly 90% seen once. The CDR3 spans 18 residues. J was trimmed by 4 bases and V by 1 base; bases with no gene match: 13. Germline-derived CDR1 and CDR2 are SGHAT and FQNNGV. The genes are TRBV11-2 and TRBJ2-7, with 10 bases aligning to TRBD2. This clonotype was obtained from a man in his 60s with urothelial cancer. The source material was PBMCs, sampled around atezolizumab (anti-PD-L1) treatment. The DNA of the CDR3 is TGTGCCAGCAGCTTAGTGTTCGGGCAACTAGCGGGACTTTACGAGCAGTACTTC. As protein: CASSLVFGQLAGLYEQYF.